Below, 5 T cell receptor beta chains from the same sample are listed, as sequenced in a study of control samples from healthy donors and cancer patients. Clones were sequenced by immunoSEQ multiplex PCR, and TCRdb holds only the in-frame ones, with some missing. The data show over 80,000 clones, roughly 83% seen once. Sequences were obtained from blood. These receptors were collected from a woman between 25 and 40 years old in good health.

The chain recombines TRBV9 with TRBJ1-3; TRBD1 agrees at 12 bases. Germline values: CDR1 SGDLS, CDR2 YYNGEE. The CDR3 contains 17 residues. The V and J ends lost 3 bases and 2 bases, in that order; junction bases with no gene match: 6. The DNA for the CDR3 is TGTGCCAGCAGCGGACGGGACAGGGGGCAAACTGGAAACACCATATATTTT. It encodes CASSGRDRGQTGNTIYF.

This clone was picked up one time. CDR3 residues: CASNTRGDTQYF. The CDR3 nucleotides read TGTGCCAGCAACACGAGAGGGGATACGCAGTATTTT. The chain links TRBV6-5 to TRBJ2-3; TRBD2 is a possible D gene (5 bases). There are 12 residues in the CDR3. Per the germline V gene, CDR1 is MNHEY and CDR2 is SVGAGI. The V end was cut by 7 bases, the J end by 6 bases, with 11 bases between.

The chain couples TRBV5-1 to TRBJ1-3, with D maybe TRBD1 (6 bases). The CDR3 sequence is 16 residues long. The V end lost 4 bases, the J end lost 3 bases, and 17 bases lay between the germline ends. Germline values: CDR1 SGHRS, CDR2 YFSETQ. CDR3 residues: CASSALGGSGGNTIYF. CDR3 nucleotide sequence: TGCGCCAGCAGCGCCCTGGGGGGCTCGGGTGGAAACACCATATATTTT.

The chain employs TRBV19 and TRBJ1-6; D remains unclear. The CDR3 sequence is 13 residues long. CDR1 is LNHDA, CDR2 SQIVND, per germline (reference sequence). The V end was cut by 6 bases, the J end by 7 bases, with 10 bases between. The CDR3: CASSPSGNSPLHF. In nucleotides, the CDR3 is TGTGCCAGTAGCCCTAGCGGGAATTCACCCCTCCACTTT.

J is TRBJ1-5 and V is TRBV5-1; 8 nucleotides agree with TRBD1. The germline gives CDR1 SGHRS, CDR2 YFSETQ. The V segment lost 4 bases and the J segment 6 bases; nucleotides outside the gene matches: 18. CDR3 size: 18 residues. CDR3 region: CASSGDYSRDRWGQPQHF. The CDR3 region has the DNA TGCGCCAGCAGCGGAGATTATTCCCGGGACAGGTGGGGTCAGCCCCAGCATTTT.